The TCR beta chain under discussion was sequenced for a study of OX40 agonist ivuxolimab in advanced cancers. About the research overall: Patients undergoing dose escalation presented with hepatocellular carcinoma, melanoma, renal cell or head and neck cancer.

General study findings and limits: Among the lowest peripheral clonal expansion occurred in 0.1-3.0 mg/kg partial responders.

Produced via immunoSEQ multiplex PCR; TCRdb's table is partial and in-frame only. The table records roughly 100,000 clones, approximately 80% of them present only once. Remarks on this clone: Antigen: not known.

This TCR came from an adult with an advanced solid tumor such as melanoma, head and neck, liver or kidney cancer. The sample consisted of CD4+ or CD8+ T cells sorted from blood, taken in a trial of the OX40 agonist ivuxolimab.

The CDR3 is CASSQDMGTPNAYEQYF. In DNA form, the CDR3 reads TGTGCCAGCAGCCAAGATATGGGGACACCCAACGCCTACGAGCAGTACTTC. The chain uses TRBV4-2 and TRBJ2-7, with D possibly matching TRBD1 (6 bases). V lost 0 bases, J lost 2 bases, and 17 bases lay in between. Germline loops: CDR1 LGHNA, CDR2 YNFKEQ. The length of the CDR3 is 17 residues.